Listed below are T cell receptor beta chains from one sample, sequenced in a study of T cells in Graves' hyperthyroidism and ophthalmopathy. TCRdb reanalysed the multiplex PCR reads using MiXCR and keeps one entry per CDR3 protein. The table lists approximately 520,000 distinct CDR3 sequences, around a quarter of them singletons. The source material was blood. The receptors were gathered from a woman younger than 45 with Graves' ophthalmopathy. The CDR3 runs from the conserved cysteine through the conserved F or W. The order of the fields is V gene, clone size, J gene, D gene, CDR3 protein, CDR3 DNA. A D gene is named only where the DNA matches it firmly. Rows may omit the clone size; those that give it use once, few, many or a size class.

V gene: TRBV11-2
clone size: few
J gene: TRBJ2-7
D gene: .
CDR3 protein: CASRPRDGDSIGPDEQYF
CDR3 DNA: TGTGCCAGCAGACCCCGGGACGGGGATTCCATTGGGCCTGACGAGCAGTACTTC

V gene: TRBV6-5
clone size: .
J gene: TRBJ2-7
D gene: TRBD1
CDR3 protein: CASSFDRGPYEQYF
CDR3 DNA: TGTGCCAGCAGTTTCGACAGGGGTCCCTACGAGCAGTACTTC

V gene: TRBV10-3
clone size: many
J gene: TRBJ2-7
D gene: TRBD1
CDR3 protein: CAISDTDRGKNEQYF
CDR3 DNA: TGTGCCATCAGTGACACGGACAGGGGAAAAAACGAGCAGTACTTC

V gene: TRBV2
clone size: many
J gene: TRBJ1-2
D gene: TRBD1
CDR3 protein: CASNQGVGYGYTF
CDR3 DNA: TGTGCCAGCAACCAGGGGGTTGGCTATGGCTACACCTTC

V gene: TRBV2
clone size: many
J gene: TRBJ1-1
D gene: TRBD1
CDR3 protein: CASRTGGAETEAFF
CDR3 DNA: TGTGCCAGCAGGACAGGGGGCGCCGAGACTGAAGCTTTCTTT

V gene: TRBV12-5
clone size: .
J gene: TRBJ2-7
D gene: .
CDR3 protein: CASGLNGEKPYEQYF
CDR3 DNA: TGTGCTAGTGGTTTGAACGGGGAGAAACCCTACGAGCAGTACTTC

V gene: TRBV20-1
clone size: many
J gene: TRBJ2-7
D gene: TRBD1
CDR3 protein: CSASFETGLQYF
CDR3 DNA: TGCAGTGCTAGCTTCGAGACAGGGTTACAATACTTC

V gene: TRBV27
clone size: many
J gene: TRBJ2-7
D gene: TRBD1
CDR3 protein: CASSGTGNSYEQYF
CDR3 DNA: TGTGCCAGCAGTGGGACAGGCAACTCCTACGAGCAGTACTTC

V gene: TRBV11-2
clone size: many
J gene: TRBJ2-5
D gene: .
CDR3 protein: CASSLPHAEETQYF
CDR3 DNA: TGTGCCAGCAGCCTCCCCCACGCTGAAGAGACCCAGTACTTC

V gene: TRBV12-3/TRBV12-4
clone size: .
J gene: TRBJ1-1
D gene: .
CDR3 protein: CASSPPGTWGTEAFF
CDR3 DNA: TGTGCCAGCAGTCCACCCGGGACATGGGGGACTGAAGCTTTCTTT

V gene: TRBV12-3/TRBV12-4
clone size: few
J gene: TRBJ2-1
D gene: .
CDR3 protein: CASSITPGTTYNEQFF
CDR3 DNA: TGTGCCAGCAGTATAACACCCGGGACAACCTACAATGAGCAGTTCTTC

V gene: TRBV6-5
clone size: many
J gene: TRBJ2-2
D gene: TRBD2
CDR3 protein: CASSYPAGGPGGELFF
CDR3 DNA: TGTGCCAGCAGTTACCCAGCGGGGGGTCCGGGCGGGGAGCTGTTTTTT

V gene: TRBV7-2
clone size: .
J gene: TRBJ2-5
D gene: TRBD2
CDR3 protein: CASSSTSGRGGETQYF
CDR3 DNA: TGTGCCAGCAGCTCGACTAGCGGGAGGGGAGGAGAGACCCAGTACTTC

V gene: TRBV12-3/TRBV12-4
clone size: many
J gene: TRBJ1-5
D gene: .
CDR3 protein: CASSLASDYSNQPQHF
CDR3 DNA: TGTGCCAGCAGTTTAGCGTCGGACTATAGCAATCAGCCCCAGCATTTT

V gene: TRBV2
clone size: few
J gene: TRBJ1-1
D gene: .
CDR3 protein: CASSKKGLLNTEAFF
CDR3 DNA: TGTGCCAGCAGCAAGAAGGGTCTATTGAACACTGAAGCTTTCTTT

V gene: TRBV20-1
clone size: .
J gene: TRBJ1-1
D gene: .
CDR3 protein: CSARPPGQGFTVGTEAFF
CDR3 DNA: TGCAGTGCTAGACCACCGGGACAAGGGTTTACAGTTGGCACTGAAGCTTTCTTT